Below, 14 T cell receptor beta chains from the same sample are listed, as sequenced in a study of OX40 agonist ivuxolimab in advanced cancers. Produced via immunoSEQ multiplex PCR; TCRdb's table is partial and in-frame only. This sample has under 85,000 clones, with 80% to 90% found just once. This specimen consisted of CD4+ or CD8+ T cells sorted from blood, obtained in a trial of the OX40 agonist ivuxolimab. The receptors were gathered from an adult with an advanced solid tumor such as melanoma, head and neck, liver or kidney cancer.

The V gene is TRBV4-3, the J gene TRBJ2-1; D gene uncertain. The V gene's germline CDR1 is LGHNA and CDR2 YSLEER. This CDR3 has 16 residues. Trimming left V 5 bases short and J 3 bases short, with 17 bases between. The chain's CDR3 is CASSRTEGPDYNEQFF. The CDR3 nucleotides read TGCGCCAGCAGCAGAACCGAAGGACCGGACTACAATGAGCAGTTCTTC.

This chain connects TRBV7-2 to TRBJ2-5, with D unresolved. The CDR3 runs 12 residues. The germline V and J ends were trimmed by 6 bases and 4 bases, with 9 bases remaining between them. Germline loops: CDR1 SGHTA, CDR2 FQGNSA. The CDR3 protein is CASSPMRETQYF. CDR3 nucleotides: TGTGCCAGCAGTCCAATGCGAGAGACCCAGTACTTC.

The CDR3 DNA reads TGTGCCAGCAGCCAAGATGTCCTGCAAGAGACCCAGTACTTC. It is translated as CASSQDVLQETQYF. The chain is built from TRBV4-2 and TRBJ2-5, with D unresolved. This CDR3 is 14 amino acids long. The V gene lost 0 bases and the J gene lost 2 bases, with 7 bases spanning the gap. Germline CDR1 is LGHNA and CDR2 is YNFKEQ.

The chain carries TRBV7-2 and TRBJ2-1; TRBD2 matches at 11 bases. Germline-derived CDR1 and CDR2 are SGHTA and FQGNSA. With 5 bases clipped from V and 7 bases from J, the junction kept 7 bases outside the gene matches. The CDR3 is 15 amino acids. In DNA, the CDR3 is TGTGCCAGCAGCCGTCAGTCTAGCGGGGGGAATGAGCAGTTCTTC. This sequence encodes CASSRQSSGGNEQFF. The whole variable domain, filled in from reference TRBV7-2 and TRBJ2-1, reads GAGVSQSPSNKVTEKGKDVELRCDPISGHTALYWYRQSLGQGLEFLIYFQGNSAPDKSGLPSDRFSAERTGGSVSTLTIQRTQQEDSAVYLCASSRQSSGGNEQFFGPGTRLTVL.

The chain carries TRBV2 and TRBJ2-2; 7 bases match TRBD2. Unmatched junction bases numbered 5, after V lost 7 bases and J lost 3 bases. The germline CDR1 and CDR2 sequences are SNHLY and FYNNEI. The CDR3 covers 14 residues. The CDR3, as DNA: TGTGCCAGCACCCGGGACTATGACACCGGGGAGCTGTTTTTT. Its protein product is CASTRDYDTGELFF.

Comment on this clone: This sample includes further DNA sequences coding for the same CDR3. The chain links TRBV29-1 to TRBJ2-3, with unresolved D. This CDR3 has 12 residues. Germline V CDR1 and CDR2: SQVTM, ANQGSEA. V lost 3 bases, J lost 0 bases, and 4 bases lay in between. The CDR3, as DNA: TGCAGCGTTGATCCCAGCACAGATACGCAGTATTTT. Residues: CSVDPSTDTQYF.

This rearrangement joins TRBV29-1 to TRBJ2-1, with unresolved D. The germline V and J ends were trimmed by 5 bases and 7 bases, with 6 bases remaining between them. CDR3 size: 10 residues. Germline V gene lookup returns CDR1 SQVTM and CDR2 ANQGSEA. DNA for the CDR3: TGCAGCGTTACTGCGAATGAGCAGTTCTTC. Its translation is CSVTANEQFF.

This chain uses TRBV6-5 with TRBJ1-1, with 8 bases matching TRBD1. Per germline, CDR1 MNHEY and CDR2 SVGAGI. V was pared by 2 bases and J by 8 bases, with 4 bases of the junction left unmatched. The CDR3 runs to 13 residues. The chain's CDR3 is CASSYGTGGEAFF. Here the CDR3 DNA reads TGTGCCAGCAGTTACGGGACAGGAGGAGAAGCTTTCTTT.

The J gene is TRBJ1-3, the V gene TRBV7-9, with 7 bases lining up with TRBD1. The germline CDR1 and CDR2 sequences are SEHNR and FQNEAQ (reference sequence). V shed 3 bases and J 2 bases; nucleotides not matched to a gene: 4. This CDR3 comprises 15 residues. The CDR3 DNA sequence: TGTGCCAGCAGCTTGGGACAGAGTACTGGAAACACCATATATTTT. Protein product: CASSLGQSTGNTIYF. The variable domain in full, completed from reference TRBV7-9 and TRBJ1-3, reads DTGVSQNPRHKITKRGQNVTFRCDPISEHNRLYWYRQTLGQGPEFLTYFQNEAQLEKSRLLSDRFSAERPKGSFSTLEIQRTEQGDSAMYLCASSLGQSTGNTIYFGEGSWLTVV.

The CDR3, as DNA: TGTGCCAGCAGCTTGTCTGTGGAGCGCCGGGACACCTTC. It specifies CASSLSVERRDTF. The chain combines TRBV7-2 with TRBJ1-2; D is undetermined. The CDR3 spans 13 residues. Germline CDR1 SGHTA, CDR2 FQGNSA. Deletions cut 3 bases from V and 12 bases from J, with 17 bases between. Full variable domain (outside the CDR3, taken from reference TRBV7-2 and TRBJ1-2): GAGVSQSPSNKVTEKGKDVELRCDPISGHTALYWYRQSLGQGLEFLIYFQGNSAPDKSGLPSDRFSAERTGGSVSTLTIQRTQQEDSAVYLCASSLSVERRDTFGSGTRLTVV.

The CDR3 is CASSNRQGLYGYTF. The CDR3 DNA reads TGTGCCAGTAGTAACAGACAGGGCCTATATGGCTACACCTTC. The chain uses TRBV19 and TRBJ1-2; 7 positions match TRBD1. There are 14 residues in the CDR3. Germline V gene data show CDR1 as LNHDA and CDR2 as SQIVND (reference sequence). The trim removed 4 bases at V and 5 bases at J, leaving 7 bases unmatched.

Only one count was recorded for this clone. The chain uses TRBV11-2 and TRBJ1-1; possible D gene TRBD1, 6 bases. The CDR3 is 15 amino acids. V was cut by 5 bases and J by 0 bases, with 13 bases left in between. Germline lookup yields CDR1 SGHAT and CDR2 FQNNGV. The CDR3 sequence: CASSQRGTMNTEAFF. Here the CDR3 DNA reads TGTGCCAGCAGCCAAAGGGGGACCATGAACACTGAAGCTTTCTTT.

The chain combines TRBV6-5 with TRBJ2-2; TRBD1 agrees at 9 bases. Germline V lookup: CDR1 MNHEY, CDR2 SVGAGI. The CDR3 extends over 15 amino acids. The ends lost 5 bases at V and 3 bases at J; junction bases unmatched: 4. The CDR3 is CASSAGTGHTGELFF. The CDR3 bases are TGTGCCAGCAGTGCCGGGACAGGGCACACCGGGGAGCTGTTTTTT.

The rearrangement uses TRBV4-2 and TRBJ2-7; the match to TRBD2 covers 8 bases. Germline CDR1 reads LGHNA; CDR2 reads YNFKEQ. The CDR3 runs to 14 residues. J gave up 6 bases and V 0 bases, and 4 bases lay outside the gene matches. The CDR3: CASSQDGGLVEQYF. Here the CDR3 DNA reads TGTGCCAGCAGCCAAGATGGGGGACTAGTCGAGCAGTACTTC.